This entry concerns a single T cell receptor beta chain. These data are taken from a study of siplizumab effects on memory and regulatory T cells. V lost 7 bases and J 8 bases, leaving 9 bases between the germline ends. This CDR3 region has 10 residues. Germline values: CDR1 DFQATT, CDR2 SNEGSKA (reference sequence). Measured with immunoSEQ multiplex PCR; TCRdb has only the in-frame clones, and not every one. The table includes approximately 65,000 clones, approximately 82% detected once. Sequenced sample: memory CD4+ T cells sorted from blood. V gene TRBV20-1 combines with J gene TRBJ2-1, with D unclear. This TCR came from a human donor in good health. CDR3 residues: CSGKKDEQFF. CDR3 nucleotide sequence: TGCAGTGGGAAAAAGGATGAGCAGTTCTTC.